This TCR beta chain was observed in a study of T-cell memory formation after mild COVID-19. Turning to the study itself: TCR clusters mostly belonged to single donors.

Losses at the gene ends were 6 bases for V and 7 bases for J; bases not matched to a gene: 4. This CDR3 has 13 residues. This clonotype occurred a few times. Its antigen is not identified. From the 5' RACE reads, TCRdb called clonotypes with MiXCR, one entry per CDR3 protein. The sample comprises 200,000 to 250,000 distinct CDR3 sequences, over 7.5% of which are singletons, and approximately 3.3% rests with the top ten. Broader study findings: Day 15 to 85 contracting clones showed balanced CD4/CD8; later expanders leaned CD4+.

The sample comprised PBMCs or a T cell subset sorted from them (not recorded which). The V and J genes are TRBV12-3 or TRBV12-4 and TRBJ2-3; 10 nucleotides align to TRBD1. The source of this sequence is a man between 18 and 29 years old who had mild COVID-19 (a few samples of this study predate the infection). Cell type and time point are not known. CDR3 amino acids: CASSRDRGNTQYF. The CDR3 coding sequence is TGTGCCAGCAGCCGGGACAGGGGTAATACGCAGTATTTT.